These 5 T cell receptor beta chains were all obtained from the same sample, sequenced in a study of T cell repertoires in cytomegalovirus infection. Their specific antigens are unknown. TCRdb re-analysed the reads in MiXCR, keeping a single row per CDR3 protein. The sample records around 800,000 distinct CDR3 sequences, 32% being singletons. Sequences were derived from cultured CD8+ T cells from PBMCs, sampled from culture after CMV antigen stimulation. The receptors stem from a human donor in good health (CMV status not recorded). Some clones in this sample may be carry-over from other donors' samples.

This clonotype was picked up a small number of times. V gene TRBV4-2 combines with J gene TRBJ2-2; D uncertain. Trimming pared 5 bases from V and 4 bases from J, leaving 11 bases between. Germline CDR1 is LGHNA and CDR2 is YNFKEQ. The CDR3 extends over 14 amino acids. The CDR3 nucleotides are TGTGCCAGCAGCTCTCCAGGCGTCACCGGGGAGCTGTTTTTT. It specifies CASSSPGVTGELFF.

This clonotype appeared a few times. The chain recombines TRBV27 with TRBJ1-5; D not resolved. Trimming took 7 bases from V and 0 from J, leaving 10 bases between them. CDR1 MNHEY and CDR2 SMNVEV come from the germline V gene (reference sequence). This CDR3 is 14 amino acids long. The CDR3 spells CASKVGGSNQPQHF. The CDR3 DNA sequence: TGTGCCAGCAAGGTGGGCGGTAGCAATCAGCCCCAGCATTTT.

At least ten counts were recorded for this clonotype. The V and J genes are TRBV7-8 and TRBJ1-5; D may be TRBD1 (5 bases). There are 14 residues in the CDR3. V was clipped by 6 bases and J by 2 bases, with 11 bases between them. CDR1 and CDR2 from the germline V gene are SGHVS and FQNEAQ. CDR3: CASSRTSGNQPQHF. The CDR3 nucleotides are TGTGCCAGCAGTCGGACATCAGGCAATCAGCCCCAGCATTTT.

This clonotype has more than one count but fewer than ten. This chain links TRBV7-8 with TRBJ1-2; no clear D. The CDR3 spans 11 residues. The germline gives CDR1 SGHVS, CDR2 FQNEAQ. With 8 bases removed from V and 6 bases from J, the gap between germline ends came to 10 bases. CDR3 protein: CASVTSDGYTF. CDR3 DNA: TGTGCCAGCGTCACTTCAGATGGCTACACCTTC. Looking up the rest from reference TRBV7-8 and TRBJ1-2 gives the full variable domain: GAGVSQSPRYKVAKRGQDVALRCDPISGHVSLFWYQQALGQGPEFLTYFQNEAQLDKSGLPSDRFFAERPEGSVSTLKIQRTQQEDSAVYLCASVTSDGYTFGSGTRLTVV.

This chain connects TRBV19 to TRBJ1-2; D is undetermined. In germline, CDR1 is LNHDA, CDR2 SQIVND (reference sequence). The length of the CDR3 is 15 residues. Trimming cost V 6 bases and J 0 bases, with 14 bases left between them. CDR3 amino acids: CASRGTLRANYGYTF. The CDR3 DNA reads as TGTGCCAGTAGAGGCACTTTAAGGGCTAACTATGGCTACACCTTC. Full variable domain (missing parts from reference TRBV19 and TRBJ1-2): DGGITQSPKYLFRKEGQNVTLSCEQNLNHDAMYWYRQDPGQGLRLIYYSQIVNDFQKGDIAEGYSVSREKKESFPLTVTSAQKNPTAFYLCASRGTLRANYGYTFGSGTRLTVV.